The TCR beta chain under discussion was sequenced for a study of regulatory T cells listed by TCRdb under 2018. A note on the overall study: T-cell receptor beta repertoires of sorted regulatory, conventional CD4+ and CD8+ T cells were compared between CD3G-deficient patients and healthy controls.

Evidence of autoimmunity was present in all CD3G-deficient patients, and the autoimmunity was more severe in two of the patients. At the time of testing, the patients were between 2 and 39 years old, and their CD4+ and CD8+ T cells had reduced naive proportions and increased memory proportions. CD4+ cells were FACS-sorted into CD25-high CD127-low regulatory T cells and CD25-low CD127-high conventional CD4+ T cells. The patient group comprised about 6 individuals with CD3G deficiency. An international network of physicians across the United States, Europe and Asia provided the patient samples and clinical data. Peripheral blood mononuclear cells were isolated by Ficoll density separation. Worth noting for this clone: Its antigen is unknown. No per-base quality is available; no much larger clone lies one base away.

General study outcomes and caveats: Hydrophobic residues at CDR3 positions 6 and 7 were enriched in conventional CD4+ T cells from CD3G-deficient patients, suggesting more self-reactive specificities. Repertoires from patients had restricted unique TRB V-J pairs and skewed V and J gene usage, with the strongest effect in regulatory T cells.

The multiplex PCR used 52 forward TRBV primers and 13 reverse TRBJ primers, with assay-based and computational corrections for amplification bias. Within the immunoSEQ assay, multiplex PCR amplified rearranged TRB loci from genomic DNA. Sequencing of the TRB amplicons was done on an Illumina HiSeq platform. Regarding the original processing steps: Custom algorithms error-filtered the raw sequences and aligned the raw sequences to reference gene sequences, after which the immunoSEQ online tools were used for analysis. Frequencies of productive and nonproductive TRB rearrangements were evaluated among both unique and total sequences. For TRB CDR3 positions 6 and 7, hydrophobicity together with amino acid composition served as the basis for assessing self-reactivity potential. Groups were compared by t tests, Mann-Whitney tests or two-way ANOVA performed in Prism software. TCRdb retrieved this table from immuneACCESS and kept in-frame rearrangements only. Not all clones are present; in checked studies, unresolved V genes account for under half, and no reason is known for the remainder. D and trimming come from the DNA, and the V and J calls and clone size come from that table. The sample table records 20,000 to 25,000 clones; nearly 90% of these occur just once. The ten largest clonotypes hold about 1.3% of the sample.

From the cysteine up to the phenylalanine, the CDR3 has a length of 14 residues. The entry retains the CDR3 DNA only, 42 bases that are in frame from base 1. The germline V gene (reference sequence) gives CDR1 as MNHEY and CDR2 as SMNVEV. Relative to germline, V is 3 bases shorter and J is 1 base shorter, with 10 bases between their ends. The V and J genes are TRBV27 and TRBJ2-7; the D gene is unclear. The sample was conventional CD4+ T cells sorted from blood. This sequence originates from a child under 18 with CD3G deficiency. This receptor has the CDR3 CASSFPPTSYEQYF. The DNA reads TGTGCCAGCAGTTTCCCCCCGACTTCCTACGAGCAGTACTTC.